This T cell receptor (beta chain) was profiled in a study of blood T cells in healthy people across ages. This clonotype turned up a few times. The antigen is not known. A J-beta primer mix and a sample-barcoded 5' primer were used in a second PCR of about 6 to 12 cycles. TCRdb fed the 5' RACE reads into MiXCR, producing one record per CDR3 protein. Of about a million distinct CDR3 sequences listed, about 48% are singletons. Notes on the study in general: In older individuals, TCR beta diversity per million T cells was lower, falling roughly linearly with age.

What was sequenced was blood. This TCR came from a man aged 25-40 years in good health.

CDR3 region: CASSPQGYRAYNEQFF. The CDR3 DNA reads as TGTGCCAGCAGCCCGCAGGGGTATCGGGCATACAATGAGCAGTTCTTC. The gene calls are TRBV7-2 and TRBJ2-1; tentatively, D is TRBD1 (6 bases). The CDR3 sequence is 16 residues long. V lost 5 bases and J 4 bases, leaving 18 bases between the germline ends. Per the germline V gene, CDR1 is SGHTA and CDR2 is FQGNSA.